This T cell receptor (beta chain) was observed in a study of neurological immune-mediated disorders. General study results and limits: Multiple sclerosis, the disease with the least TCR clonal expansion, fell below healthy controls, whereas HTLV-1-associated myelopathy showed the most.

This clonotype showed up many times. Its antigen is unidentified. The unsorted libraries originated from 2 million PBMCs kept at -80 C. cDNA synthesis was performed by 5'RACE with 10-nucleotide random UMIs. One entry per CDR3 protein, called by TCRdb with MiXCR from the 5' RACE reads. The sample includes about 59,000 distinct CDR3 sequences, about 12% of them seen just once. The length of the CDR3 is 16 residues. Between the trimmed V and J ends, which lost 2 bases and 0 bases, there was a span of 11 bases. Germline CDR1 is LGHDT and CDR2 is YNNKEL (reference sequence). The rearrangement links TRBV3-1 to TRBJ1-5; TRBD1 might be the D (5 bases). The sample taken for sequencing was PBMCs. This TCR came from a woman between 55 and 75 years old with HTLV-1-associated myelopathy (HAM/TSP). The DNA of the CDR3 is TGTGCCAGCAGCCAACGGGGCGGGGATAGCAATCAGCCCCAGCATTTT. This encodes CASSQRGGDSNQPQHF.